This TCR beta chain stems from a study of cytomegalovirus exposure and HLA in healthy donors (dated by TCRdb to the late 2010s). Regarding the complete study: According to a later analysis, one platform produced both the roughly 130 validation repertoires and the 670 or so repertoires of the first cohort. The study combined high-throughput TCR immunosequencing, statistical association of individual TCRs with disease status, and machine learning to predict cytomegalovirus infection status. The study aimed to test whether signatures of past pathogen exposure could be identified by cataloging public T cell receptors. Besides the first cohort of 550 to 750 subjects, a separate validation cohort made up of 90 to 150 different subjects was used. Summary of the overall study and its limitations: In vitro tests confirmed that a few of the cytomegalovirus-associated TCR beta chains recognize cytomegalovirus antigens. A later analysis lacked HLA typing for the validation cohort, so it scored co-occurrence in that cohort across all 120 repertoires. The classifier was reported to diagnose cytomegalovirus status with high specificity and sensitivity in both the original and validation cohorts. In the study, 150 to 200 TCR beta chains were listed as associated with cytomegalovirus. In a later analysis, TCRs clustered in the first cohort were found to also tend to co-occur in the 120 or so validation repertoires, with approximately 95% of cluster scores above 0. Most TCR sequences were seen in very few donors, while some public TCRs were found in many individuals. The authors suggested that the approach could potentially be extended to other disease states and immunological phenotypes.

The protocol used for the library was the immunoSEQ multiplex PCR assay. Per the original workflow: To diagnose cytomegalovirus status from the catalog of TCR beta chain sequences, a statistical classification framework was built. TCRdb obtained this table from immuneACCESS and retained in-frame rearrangements with V and J assigned. These tables miss some clones; where compared with another copy, unresolved V genes account for less than half of the shortfall, and the remainder is unexplained. That table gives V, J and clone size, and the DNA gave D and trimming. This sample is represented by tens of thousands of clones; 90% to 95% of them were singletons. Together, the top ten hold 2.5% to 4% of the sample. For CDR1 and CDR2, the germline V gene (reference sequence) lists SEHNR and FQNEAQ. From its cysteine to its phenylalanine, the CDR3 spans 15 amino acids. CDR3 DNA is the only sequence kept; it has 45 bases, read in frame from the first base. The trim is 3 bases for V and 2 bases for J, with a gap of 11 bases between the germline ends.

Separate from the roughly 650-subject first cohort, the validation cohort of more than 90 subjects was the group to which the donors belonged. Notes on this clone: This clone's antigen is unknown. Base qualities are not recorded, but no much larger clone differs from it by a single base.

The sequence links TRBV7-9 to TRBJ2-1, with no reliable assignment of the D segment. The sequencing input was PBMCs. The source is a man aged 18 to 30 in good health and CMV-seronegative. The bases read TGTGCCAGCAGCTTTACCGACAAAACCTACAATGAGCAGTTCTTC. It encodes CASSFTDKTYNEQFF. Reference TRBV7-9 and TRBJ2-1 proteins supply the regions before and after the CDR3; the full variable domain is: DTGVSQNPRHKITKRGQNVTFRCDPISEHNRLYWYRQTLGQGPEFLTYFQNEAQLEKSRLLSDRFSAERPKGSFSTLEIQRTEQGDSAMYLCASSFTDKTYNEQFFGPGTRLTVL.